This paragraph reports one T cell receptor beta chain. Its antigen has not been determined. Per-base quality was not reported, and no clone a single base away is much larger than it. The data derive from a study of CD8 T cells in Susac syndrome (dated by TCRdb to between 2017 and 2020). About the full investigation: Of the Susac syndrome patients who were sequenced, about eight were in clinical remission while six had clinically active disease. At blood withdrawal, Susac syndrome patients were therapy-naive, treated with corticosteroids (with IVIg additionally given to some), or treated with IVIg alone. Whether CD8+ T cell activation and differentiation in Susac syndrome was antigen driven was tested using repertoire sequencing.

RNA was extracted using the RNeasy kit, and roughly 0.45 to 1 ug of the RNA was reverse transcribed with random hexamers. The immunoSEQ multiplex PCR assay, covering 54 Vbeta and 13 Jbeta segments, was used to amplify TCR beta CDR3 regions. To correct PCR amplification bias, a synthetic template baseline was used for both primer optimization and computational correction. Concerning the study's data processing: Reads were annotated to V, D and J genes according to IMGT and were analyzed with immunoSEQ Analyzer, with only productive sequences retained. Clonality was calculated as one minus the Shannon entropy normalized by log2 of the number of productive unique sequences. For each patient and control, public and private clones were evaluated within the 100 most prevalent clones. Clones were defined as Susac-specific if absent from the healthy and MS cohorts, from 1052 published viral clones and from other ImmuneACCESS disease sequences. Using fastp at Q25 and MiXCR, TCRdb reprocessed the public reads and kept productive beta chains. Each CDR3 protein gets just one entry, which takes the most common genes and DNA from the rows behind it. The V and J calls were determined by TCRdb, not by the authors. The sample table contains 71,000 or so distinct CDR3 sequences; only one count was recorded for just over 90% of them. Over 0.12% of the sample is taken by the ten largest.

Peripheral blood CD8+ and CD4+ T cells from healthy donors, Susac syndrome patients and multiple sclerosis patients were profiled using high-throughput TCR beta sequencing. The Susac syndrome patients fulfilled recently defined diagnostic criteria for either definite or probable disease. Bulk CD8+ and CD4+ T cells were purified magnetically by negative isolation, whereas CD8+ TEMRA cells were enriched by FACS. Blood was drawn into EDTA tubes, processed within 24 hours, and PBMCs were isolated by density gradient centrifugation. PBMCs intended for TCR sequencing were cryopreserved in liquid nitrogen and were subsequently thawed in a 37 degrees C water bath. A purity of at least 90% was achieved for sorted or isolated CD4+, CD8+ and CD8+ TEMRA cells. Overall study results and their limits: The TCR sequencing and HLA analysis was acknowledged to have included a relatively small number of individuals. In the CD4+ T cell repertoire of Susac syndrome patients, clonal expansion was not detected.

The origin of this receptor is a human donor with Susac syndrome. The specimen was CD4+ T cells from PBMCs.

The CDR3 amino acid sequence is: CSVGRTVNTEAFF. The nucleotide sequence reads as follows: TGCAGCGTCGGTCGGACTGTGAACACTGAAGCTTTCTTT. In this chain, TRBV29-1 is recombined with TRBJ1-1, with no D gene named confidently. The CDR3 spans 13 residues, from the cysteine through the phenylalanine. Only the CDR3 part of the read is kept: 39 bases, read in frame from the first base. V was cut back by 6 bases and J by 0 bases, leaving a gap of 11 bases between them. CDR1 and CDR2, looked up from the germline V gene, are SQVTM and ANQGSEA.